The 2 T cell receptor beta chains listed next were all sequenced from one sample in a study of blood T cells in healthy people across ages. The authors ran a second PCR of roughly 6 to 11 cycles using a sample-barcoded 5' primer and a J-beta primer mix. In TCRdb, the 5' RACE reads were re-called with MiXCR into one record per CDR3 protein. Of over 700,000 distinct CDR3 sequences listed, 20% to 30% are singletons. The same specimen was also included in a second study, on T cells of mothers and their children.

Material for sequencing was blood. The receptor set was obtained from a boy aged 5-17 years in good health.

On this clonotype itself: One end of the junction does not line up with germline, which may come from a read error. The rearrangement uses TRBV25-1 and TRBJ2-6, with 10 bases aligning to TRBD1. CDR1 and CDR2 (germline): MGHDK, SYGVNS. The CDR3 length is 18 residues. The CDR3 region has the DNA TGTGCCTGCAGTGCTACTGGGACAGGGGTGGCTGGGGCCAACGTCCTGACTTTC. Protein: CACSATGTGVAGANVLTF. Full variable domain (rest looked up from reference TRBV25-1 and TRBJ2-6): EADIYQTPRYLVIGTGKKITLECSQTMGHDKMYWYQQDPGMELHLIHYSYGVNSTEKGDLSSESTVSRIRTEHFPLTLESARPSHTSQYLCACSATGTGVAGANVLTFGAGSRLTVL.

The chain joins TRBV12-5 to TRBJ1-4; 10 nucleotides agree with TRBD1. CDR1 LGHNT and CDR2 FRNRAP come from the germline V gene. J lost 3 bases, V lost 5 bases, and 6 bases had no gene match. This CDR3 comprises 16 residues. The CDR3 nucleotides read TGTGCTAGTGGTCCGGGACAGGGGCTAGCTAATGAAAAACTGTTTTTT. Translation gives CASGPGQGLANEKLFF.